Below, 21 T cell receptor beta chains from the same sample are listed, as sequenced in a study of shared clonotypes between healthy human individuals (TCRdb year 2020). Library method: the immunoSEQ multiplex PCR assay. TCRdb carries this immuneACCESS record with in-frame sequences only. Its versions omit some clonotypes, under half of them owing to an unresolved V gene in the studies checked, with the rest unexplained. In all, the sample holds some 490,000 clones, and more than 65% of those were seen once. The ten most abundant clones make up over 9.5% of the sample. Sequencing input: PBMCs. The receptors stem from a middle-aged woman in good health. Some clones in this sample may be carry-over from other donors' samples.

The V call is TRBV2, the J call TRBJ1-1; tentative D call: TRBD1 (6 bases). CDR3 size: 13 residues. From germline, CDR1 is SNHLY and CDR2 FYNNEI. V was shortened by 4 bases and J by 11 bases, with 17 bases between the two germline ends. The CDR3 spells CASSAGELRRAFF. DNA of the CDR3: TGTGCCAGCAGTGCAGGGGAACTACGGCGGGCTTTCTTT.

This clone has only a few counts. Other DNA sequences of this sample code for an identical CDR3. The J gene is TRBJ2-7, the V gene TRBV5-1; D gene uncertain. CDR1 is SGHRS, CDR2 YFSETQ, per germline. This CDR3 has 13 amino acids. Trimming took off 4 bases at V and 3 bases at J, with 11 bases between the two ends. The CDR3 sequence: CASSPGRSYEQYF. Written as DNA, the CDR3 is TGCGCCAGCAGCCCCGGACGGAGCTACGAGCAGTACTTC.

This sequence joins TRBV15 and TRBJ1-2, with a possible D match to TRBD1 (5 bases). V lost 0 bases to trimming and J lost 6 bases, with 11 bases between them. CDR3 length: 14 residues. Germline V gene data show CDR1 as LNHNV and CDR2 as YYDKDF (reference sequence). CDR3 nucleotide sequence: TGTGCCACCAGCAGAGATTTACAGGTAGATGGCTACACCTTC. This sequence encodes CATSRDLQVDGYTF.

The chain uses TRBV25-1 and TRBJ1-2; TRBD1 agrees at 8 bases. This CDR3 is 14 amino acids long. After removal of 6 bases from V and 3 bases from J, the junction contained 6 bases not matched to a gene. Germline CDR1 reads MGHDK; CDR2 reads SYGVNS. CDR3 protein: CASREDRADYGYTF. The CDR3 DNA reads TGTGCCAGCAGAGAGGACAGGGCGGACTATGGCTACACCTTC.

This clone was counted a few times. The chain joins TRBV4-3 to TRBJ1-1, with 10 bases fitting TRBD1. Trimming at V came to 4 bases and at J to 7 bases, leaving 9 bases not matched to a gene. This CDR3 is built from 15 residues. Looked up from germline, CDR1 is LGHNA and CDR2 is YSLEER. The CDR3 region is CASSRRQGARGEAFF. In DNA form, the CDR3 reads TGCGCCAGCAGCCGCAGACAGGGGGCTCGAGGTGAAGCTTTCTTT.

This rearrangement joins TRBV7-2 to TRBJ2-2; perhaps TRBD2 as D (5 bases). Trimming left V 3 bases short and J 6 bases short, with 17 bases between. This CDR3 region has 16 residues. The germline V gene has CDR1 SGHTA and CDR2 FQGNSA. The CDR3 here is CASSFGVGVSAGELFF. Here the CDR3 DNA reads TGTGCCAGCAGCTTCGGGGTGGGAGTGAGCGCCGGGGAGCTGTTTTTT. The entire variable domain, with the rest obtained from reference TRBV7-2 and TRBJ2-2, is as follows: GAGVSQSPSNKVTEKGKDVELRCDPISGHTALYWYRQSLGQGLEFLIYFQGNSAPDKSGLPSDRFSAERTGGSVSTLTIQRTQQEDSAVYLCASSFGVGVSAGELFFGEGSRLTVL.

The genes are TRBV29-1 and TRBJ1-1, with no clear D. CDR3 length equals 11 residues. Looked up from germline, CDR1 is SQVTM and CDR2 is ANQGSEA. V was clipped by 7 bases and J by 0 bases, with 6 bases between them. The CDR3 loop reads CSGALNTEAFF. In DNA form, the CDR3 reads TGCAGCGGGGCCCTGAACACTGAAGCTTTCTTT.

This clone was detected only once. Other DNA sequences from this sample encode an identical CDR3 as well. This chain links TRBV9 with TRBJ2-1, with 7 bases matching TRBD1. The V and J ends lost 0 bases and 4 bases, in that order; junction bases with no gene match: 1. The germline V gene encodes CDR1 SGDLS and CDR2 YYNGEE. The CDR3 extends over 14 amino acids. The CDR3 region is CASSVGDRYNEQFF. The CDR3, as DNA: TGTGCCAGCAGCGTAGGGGACAGATACAATGAGCAGTTCTTC.

This rearrangement joins TRBV11-2 to TRBJ1-2, with D unresolved. V gave up 5 bases and J gave up 4 bases, with 14 bases separating them. CDR1 and CDR2 (germline): SGHAT, FQNNGV. This CDR3 comprises 14 residues. CDR3 region: CASSPDTDIYGYTF. CDR3 nucleotides: TGTGCCAGCAGCCCAGATACAGATATCTATGGCTACACCTTC.

This clone turned up a few times. The chain couples TRBV2 to TRBJ2-7; no firm D call. CDR1 SNHLY and CDR2 FYNNEI come from the germline V gene. V was shortened by 0 bases and J by 8 bases, with 8 bases between the two germline ends. CDR3 length equals 12 residues. The CDR3 loop reads CASSEALKQQYF. CDR3 nucleotides: TGTGCCAGCAGTGAAGCGCTTAAGCAGCAGTACTTC.

This clone has just one count. This sequence joins TRBV7-9 and TRBJ2-3; maybe TRBD1 (7 bases). The V end lost 7 bases, the J end lost 4 bases, and 18 bases lay between the germline ends. The CDR3 totals 15 residues. Germline-derived CDR1 and CDR2 are SEHNR and FQNEAQ (reference sequence). CDR3 loop: CASTPGGRGADTQYF. The DNA of the CDR3 is TGTGCCAGCACCCCAGGGGGGCGGGGCGCAGATACGCAGTATTTT. Together with reference TRBV7-9 and TRBJ2-3, the CDR3 gives the full variable domain: DTGVSQNPRHKITKRGQNVTFRCDPISEHNRLYWYRQTLGQGPEFLTYFQNEAQLEKSRLLSDRFSAERPKGSFSTLEIQRTEQGDSAMYLCASTPGGRGADTQYFGPGTRLTVL.

This clone appeared once. The V call is TRBV19, the J call TRBJ2-2; a possible D gene is TRBD1 (6 bases). V was clipped by 9 bases and J by 6 bases, with 8 bases between them. Germline CDR1 reads LNHDA; CDR2 reads SQIVND (reference sequence). The CDR3 is 11 residues long. CDR3 region: CARAGAGELFF. The DNA for the CDR3 is TGTGCCAGAGCAGGGGCCGGGGAGCTGTTTTTT.

The chain recombines TRBV6-1 with TRBJ2-7; 11 bases map to TRBD2. CDR3 length: 15 amino acids. Trimming took 5 bases from V and 1 from J; bases not matched to a gene: 4. Germline CDR1 and CDR2: MNHNS and SASEGT. The CDR3: CASSLAGGTSYEQYF. CDR3 sequence (DNA): TGTGCCAGCAGTTTAGCGGGAGGGACGTCCTACGAGCAGTACTTC.

As for this clone: This likely came from a read error, as a far larger clone is one base away. The conserved phenylalanine or tryptophan normally closing the CDR3 is absent here, so this likely arose from a read error. The chain links TRBV2 to TRBJ1-2; possibly TRBD1 for D (5 bases). The CDR3 runs to 14 residues. The V and J ends lost 8 bases and 6 bases respectively, with 19 bases between them. Germline assignment: CDR1 SNHLY and CDR2 FYNNEI. The CDR3 region is CASEGFGRSDGYTL. The CDR3 nucleotides read TGTGCCAGCGAGGGGTTTGGCAGGTCTGATGGCTACACCCTC.

On this clone itself: A far more abundant clone sits one base away, making this likely a read error. Other DNA sequences from this sample encode an identical CDR3 as well. This chain joins TRBV2 and TRBJ1-5; 9 nucleotides align to TRBD1. The CDR3 totals 13 residues. The germline gives CDR1 SNHLY, CDR2 FYNNEI. This chain's CDR3 is CASHGTGKVPQHF. CDR3 nucleotide sequence: TGCGCCAGTCACGGGACAGGGAAGGTGCCCCAGCATTTT.

V usage is TRBV5-1 and J usage is TRBJ2-1; 9 bases are a match to TRBD2. Germline CDR1 is SGHRS and CDR2 is YFSETQ. The CDR3 spans 16 residues. With 0 bases clipped from V and 3 bases from J, the junction kept 4 bases outside the gene matches. The CDR3 DNA is TGCGCCAGCAGCTTGGTATTAGCGGGAGTCTACAATGAGCAGTTCTTC. Translating gives CASSLVLAGVYNEQFF.

Worth noting for this clone: A far more abundant clone sits one base away, making this likely a read error. Distinct nucleotide sequences in the sample also encode this CDR3. The CDR3 DNA reads as TGCGCCAGCAGTTTTAGACAGGGCACAGATACGCAGTATTTT. It yields the protein CASSFRQGTDTQYF. The chain uses TRBV27 and TRBJ2-3; the D gene is possibly TRBD1 (6 bases). The CDR3 extends over 14 amino acids. The germline gives CDR1 MNHEY, CDR2 SMNVEV (reference sequence).

This clone was detected many times. The same CDR3 also results from other DNA sequences found in this sample. V usage is TRBV11-2 and J usage is TRBJ1-5; weak D call: TRBD1 (5 bases). The germline V and J ends were trimmed by 2 bases and 0 bases, with 14 bases remaining between them. Germline V CDR1 and CDR2: SGHAT, FQNNGV. The CDR3 has 17 residues. In DNA form, the CDR3 reads TGTGCCAGCAGCTTATCCAGGGCGGTCTATAGCAATCAGCCCCAGCATTTT. This sequence encodes CASSLSRAVYSNQPQHF.

V and J are TRBV15 and TRBJ2-5; 9 nucleotides line up with TRBD2. V lost 2 bases to trimming and J lost 9 bases; unmatched junction nucleotides: 10. The CDR3 runs 15 residues. Germline CDR1 and CDR2: LNHNV and YYDKDF (reference sequence). CDR3 nucleotide sequence: TGTGCCACCAGCAGACCAGTCGGACAGCGGGGGGCCCAGTACTTC. This encodes CATSRPVGQRGAQYF.

The chain uses TRBV10-3 and TRBJ2-7; no clear D gene. CDR3 size: 12 residues. The germline V gene encodes CDR1 ENHRY and CDR2 SYGVKD. V lost 4 bases to trimming and J lost 2 bases, with 6 bases between them. The CDR3 reads CAISAITYEQYF. DNA of the CDR3: TGTGCCATCAGTGCTATTACCTACGAGCAGTACTTC.

V is TRBV2 and J is TRBJ2-1; no clear D gene. The CDR3 is made up of 14 amino acids. Germline-derived CDR1 and CDR2 are SNHLY and FYNNEI. V shed 6 bases and J shed 1 base, with 10 bases lying between them. The CDR3 loop is CASRVDPSYNEQFF. CDR3 sequence (DNA): TGTGCCAGCAGGGTAGACCCGTCCTACAATGAGCAGTTCTTC. The full variable domain, rest sourced from reference TRBV2 and TRBJ2-1, is EPEVTQTPSHQVTQMGQEVILRCVPISNHLYFYWYRQILGQKVEFLVSFYNNEISEKSEIFDDQFSVERPDGSNFTLKIRSTKLEDSAMYFCASRVDPSYNEQFFGPGTRLTVL.